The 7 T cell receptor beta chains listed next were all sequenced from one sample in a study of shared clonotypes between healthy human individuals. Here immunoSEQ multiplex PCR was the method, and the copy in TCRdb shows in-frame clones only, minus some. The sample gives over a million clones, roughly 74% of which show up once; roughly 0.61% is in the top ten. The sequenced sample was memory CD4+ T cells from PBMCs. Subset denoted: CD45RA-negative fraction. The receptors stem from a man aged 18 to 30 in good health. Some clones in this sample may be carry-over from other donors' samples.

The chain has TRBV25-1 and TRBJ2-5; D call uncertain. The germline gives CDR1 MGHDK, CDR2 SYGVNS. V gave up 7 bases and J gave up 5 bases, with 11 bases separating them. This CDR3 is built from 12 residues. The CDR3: CASKTPGETQYF. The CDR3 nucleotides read TGTGCCAGCAAAACTCCCGGGGAGACCCAGTACTTC.

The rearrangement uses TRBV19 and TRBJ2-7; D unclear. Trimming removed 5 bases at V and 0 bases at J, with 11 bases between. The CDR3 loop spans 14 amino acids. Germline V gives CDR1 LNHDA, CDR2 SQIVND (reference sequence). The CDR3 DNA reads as TGTGCCAGTAGTTACCGCAGGCTCTCCTACGAGCAGTACTTC. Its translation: CASSYRRLSYEQYF.

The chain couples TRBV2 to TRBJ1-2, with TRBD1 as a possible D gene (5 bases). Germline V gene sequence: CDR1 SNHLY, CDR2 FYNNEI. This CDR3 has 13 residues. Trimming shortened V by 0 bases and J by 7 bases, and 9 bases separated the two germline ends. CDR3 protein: CASSEAGLGGYTF. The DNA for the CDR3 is TGTGCCAGCAGTGAAGCGGGGCTTGGTGGCTACACCTTC.

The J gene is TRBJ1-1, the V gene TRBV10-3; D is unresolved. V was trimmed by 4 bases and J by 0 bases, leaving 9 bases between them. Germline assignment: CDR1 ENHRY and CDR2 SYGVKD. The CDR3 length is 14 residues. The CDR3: CAISGNQMNTEAFF. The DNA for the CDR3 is TGTGCCATCAGTGGGAATCAGATGAACACTGAAGCTTTCTTT.

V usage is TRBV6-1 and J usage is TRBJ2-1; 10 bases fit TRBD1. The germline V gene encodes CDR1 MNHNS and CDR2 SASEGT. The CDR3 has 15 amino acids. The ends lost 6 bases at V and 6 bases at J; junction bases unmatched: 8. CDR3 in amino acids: CASRAGTGEVNEQFF. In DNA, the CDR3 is TGTGCCAGCAGGGCCGGGACAGGGGAGGTCAATGAGCAGTTCTTC.

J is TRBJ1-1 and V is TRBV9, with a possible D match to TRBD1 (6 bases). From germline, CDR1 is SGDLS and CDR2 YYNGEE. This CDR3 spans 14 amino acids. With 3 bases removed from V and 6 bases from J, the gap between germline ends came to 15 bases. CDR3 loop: CASSGGPTGSEAFF. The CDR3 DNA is TGTGCCAGCAGCGGGGGGCCCACAGGGTCTGAAGCTTTCTTT.

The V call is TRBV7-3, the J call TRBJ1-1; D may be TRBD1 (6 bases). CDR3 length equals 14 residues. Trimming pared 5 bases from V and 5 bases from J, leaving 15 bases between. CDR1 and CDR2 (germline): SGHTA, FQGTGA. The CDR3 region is CASSLVGRGTEAFF. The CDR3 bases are TGTGCCAGCAGCCTGGTCGGAAGGGGGACTGAAGCTTTCTTT.